The text below deals with one T cell receptor (beta chain). What it binds is unknown. Germline loops: CDR1 MNHEY, CDR2 SMNVEV (reference sequence). The CDR3 is 14 amino acids. Trimming pared 3 bases from V and 4 bases from J, leaving 11 bases between. The protocol was immunoSEQ multiplex PCR, while the TCRdb copy is restricted to in-frame clones and leaves out a portion. The sample lists tens of thousands of clones; less than 95% were seen once. This sample is drawn from a study of Tregs in tolerant kidney transplant recipients. Overall study results and limits: Few patients were studied, so findings need validation in larger groups.

CD4+CD25+CD127- Tregs, CD4+CD25- non-Tregs, CD4 and CD8 cells were sorted. Regulatory T cells were sorted from thawed PBMCs rested overnight at 37°C with approximately 180 IU/ml IL-2. This TCR derives from a human donor in good health. The gene calls are TRBV27 and TRBJ2-3; D might be TRBD2 (6 bases). The source material was Tregs from blood. CDR3 DNA sequence: TGTGCCAGCAGTTTCTCTAGCGTCGCAGATACGCAGTATTTT. The encoded protein is CASSFSSVADTQYF.